This T cell receptor (beta chain) was captured in a study of post-analysis software for immune sequencing data (dated by TCRdb to between 2015 and 2016). In terms of the full investigation: Relapsing-remitting, secondary progressive and progressive-relapsing multiple sclerosis were recorded as disease courses, and subtype annotation was lacking for some patients. A subset of samples was prepared in parallel using single-end sample barcoding, then pooled and co-amplified after Illumina adapter ligation. Patient repertoires were compared against 11 to 12 previously published healthy control repertoires from donors aged roughly 6 to 26 years.

Trimming leaves V shorter by 7 bases and J shorter by 4 bases, with the junction holding 11 bases beyond the gene matches. The cysteine opens and the phenylalanine closes a CDR3 of 15 amino acids. Only the CDR3 portion is preserved as DNA: 45 bases, with reading frame beginning at the first base. TCR beta repertoires were profiled from peripheral blood of approximately 13 young patients with multiple sclerosis to demonstrate the VDJtools post-analysis software. The patients with multiple sclerosis were children and adolescents between about 6 and 15 years of age. On this clonotype: The antigen it binds to is not known. Base qualities are not provided; no much larger clone lies one nucleotide away.

The library was obtained by PCR. Sequencing relied on an Illumina HiSeq 2500. Unique molecular identifiers were incorporated into TCR beta cDNA libraries to reduce PCR and sequencing biases. Some 500,000 cDNA molecules were obtained for every 1 to 10 million input T cells, so each molecule roughly corresponded to one T cell. The patient libraries were prepared and sequenced with the same protocol used for the earlier healthy control dataset. Within a given batch, samples were prepared together, multiplexed and sequenced on the same HiSeq lane. The published analysis was carried out like this. MIGEC handled the raw barcoded reads, throwing out single-read molecular identifier groups before consensus assembly and CDR3 extraction. VDJtools was used for post-analysis of the clonotype tables, and diversity was normalized by down-sampling every dataset to the size of the smallest sample. Repertoire overlap clustering matched CDR3 amino acid but not nucleotide sequences to correct batch-related cross-sample contamination. The public reads were reprocessed in TCRdb via fastp at Q25 and MiXCR, keeping in-frame beta chains. Identical CDR3 protein sequences are pooled into one entry, listed with their most common genes and DNA. TCRdb's processing, not the authors', yielded these V and J calls. The sample contains 350,000 to 450,000 distinct CDR3 sequences, roughly 38% of them found a single time. The ten top clones hold around 15% of the sample.

Broader findings and caveats from the paper: Direct clustering with F measure revealed strong co-clustering of samples prepared in the same batch, which led to a batch-effect correction. Significantly higher frequencies in patients than in controls were found for a handful of TRBV segments, including TRBV5-6, TRBV5-1 and TRBV20-1. The multiple sclerosis patient group was slightly younger than the control group. Multiple sclerosis patients had significantly lower normalized Chao1 diversity than controls, a result that suggests substantial peripheral T-cell clonal expansion.

Here the chain combines TRBV12-3 or TRBV12-4 and TRBJ1-2, with 8 bases aligning to TRBD1. Sample: blood. This clonotype was sampled from a girl aged 10-17 years with multiple sclerosis. CDR3 protein: CASTARDRPPYGYTF. The nucleotide sequence reads as follows: TGTGCCAGCACGGCCCGGGACAGGCCACCCTATGGCTACACCTTC.